These 6 T cell receptor beta chains share one sample of origin, sequenced in a study of early T cells in non-severe SARS-CoV-2 infection. A single record per CDR3 protein comes from TCRdb applying MiXCR to the 5' RACE reads. The table records roughly 80,000 distinct CDR3 sequences, about 15% of them present only once. Sequencing input: whole blood. The origin of the receptors is an adult who was a healthcare worker with PCR-confirmed SARS-CoV-2 infection or an uninfected control (not recorded which).

This sequence joins TRBV7-3 and TRBJ2-3; the match to TRBD2 covers 12 bases. After removal of 2 bases from V and 2 bases from J, the junction contained 2 bases not matched to a gene. Per the germline V gene, CDR1 is SGHTA and CDR2 is FQGTGA. The CDR3 runs to 16 residues. CDR3 sequence reads: CASSLLAGGPTDTQYF. As DNA, the CDR3 is TGTGCCAGCAGCTTACTAGCGGGAGGGCCCACAGATACGCAGTATTTT.

The chain has TRBV7-9 and TRBJ1-5; no firm D call. Trimming pared 1 base from V and 0 bases from J, leaving 7 bases between. CDR1 and CDR2 (germline): SEHNR, FQNEAQ (reference sequence). The CDR3 is 15 residues long. DNA of the CDR3: TGTGCCAGCAGCTTAGGGACCTATAGCAATCAGCCCCAGCATTTT. Amino acids: CASSLGTYSNQPQHF.

The chain uses TRBV28 and TRBJ2-5, with a tentative D call TRBD1 (5 bases). Germline loops: CDR1 MDHEN, CDR2 SYDVKM. With 9 bases removed from V and 5 bases from J, the gap between germline ends came to 13 bases. The CDR3 totals 12 residues. The CDR3: CASKGPPETQYF. Written as DNA, the CDR3 is TGTGCCAGTAAGGGGCCGCCGGAGACCCAGTACTTC.

V is TRBV20-1 and J is TRBJ2-3; 11 bases fit TRBD2. The CDR3 is 16 residues long. Germline CDR1 and CDR2: DFQATT and SNEGSKA (reference sequence). V lost 1 base to trimming and J lost 6 bases; unmatched junction nucleotides: 9. The CDR3: CSARVASGRTFDTQYF. CDR3 DNA sequence: TGCAGTGCTAGAGTCGCTAGCGGGAGGACCTTCGATACGCAGTATTTT.

This rearrangement joins TRBV5-1 to TRBJ2-5; weak D call: TRBD2 (5 bases). Trimming pared 4 bases from V and 1 base from J, leaving 11 bases between. CDR1 and CDR2 from the germline V gene are SGHRS and YFSETQ. There are 14 residues in the CDR3. For the CDR3, the DNA is TGCGCCAGCAGCCGAGGGTCAGGCCAAGAGACCCAGTACTTC. It yields the protein CASSRGSGQETQYF.

This clonotype was counted between two and nine times. This rearrangement joins TRBV27 to TRBJ2-7; 7 bases align to TRBD1. V shed 6 bases, J shed 2 bases, and the junction held 10 bases outside the gene matches. The CDR3 is 15 amino acids. Per the germline V gene, CDR1 is MNHEY and CDR2 is SMNVEV (reference sequence). CDR3 amino acids: CASRRQGPLAYEQYF. The CDR3 bases are TGTGCCAGCAGACGACAGGGCCCTTTGGCCTACGAGCAGTACTTC.